One and the same sample provided the 27 T cell receptor beta chains below, sequenced in a study of blood T cell repertoires in COVID-19. Libraries were prepared by immunoSEQ multiplex PCR; TCRdb keeps only in-frame clonotypes and omits some of them. The sample includes about 190,000 clones, around 88% of them seen just once. Sample: peripheral blood. The receptors shown here come from a woman under 40 with acute or convalescent COVID-19.

The chain recombines TRBV7-2 with TRBJ1-1; D unclear. Trimming stripped 6 bases from V and 0 bases from J, with 8 bases between. CDR1 is SGHTA and CDR2 is FQGNSA in the germline V gene. This CDR3 has 13 residues. The CDR3 sequence: CASRREVNTEAFF. The CDR3 bases are TGTGCCAGCAGACGGGAGGTGAACACTGAAGCTTTCTTT.

V and J are TRBV29-1 and TRBJ2-3; a weak D match, TRBD1 (5 bases). CDR1 and CDR2 (germline): SQVTM, ANQGSEA. The ends were cut back, 3 bases at V and 4 bases at J, with 14 bases in the middle. The length of the CDR3 is 14 residues. CDR3 bases: TGCAGCGTTGACGCTCAGGGAACGGCAGATACGCAGTATTTT. Encoded protein: CSVDAQGTADTQYF.

The V gene is TRBV19, the J gene TRBJ2-1; D might be TRBD1 (6 bases). Germline CDR1 reads LNHDA; CDR2 reads SQIVND (reference sequence). The CDR3 extends over 13 amino acids. Trimming removed 6 bases at V and 6 bases at J, with 12 bases between. The CDR3 nucleotides are TGTGCCAGTAGCAGGGGAAGTATCAATGAGCAGTTCTTC. It is translated as CASSRGSINEQFF.

This chain connects TRBV9 to TRBJ1-1, with D hard to call. Per germline, CDR1 SGDLS and CDR2 YYNGEE. The CDR3 has 14 residues. Trimming cost V 3 bases and J 3 bases, with 12 bases left between them. CDR3 sequence: CASSGEFAYTEAFF. Written as DNA, the CDR3 is TGTGCCAGCAGCGGCGAGTTTGCGTACACTGAAGCTTTCTTT.

V usage is TRBV5-1 and J usage is TRBJ2-5; D may be TRBD2 (5 bases). The CDR3 extends over 13 amino acids. With 6 bases removed from V and 5 bases from J, the gap between germline ends came to 14 bases. Germline V CDR1 and CDR2: SGHRS, YFSETQ. CDR3 sequence: CASMMIGSETQYF. The CDR3 region has the DNA TGCGCCAGCATGATGATAGGGAGCGAGACCCAGTACTTC.

A single count supports this clone. The V gene is TRBV11-2, the J gene TRBJ2-7; D is uncertain. The CDR3 has 11 residues. Germline V gene sequence: CDR1 SGHAT, CDR2 FQNNGV. Trimming left V 6 bases short and J 2 bases short, with 5 bases between. The CDR3 DNA reads as TGTGCCAGCAGTCTAGCCTACGAGCAGTACTTC. It yields the protein CASSLAYEQYF.

The rearrangement links TRBV6-5 to TRBJ1-1, with 9 bases lining up with TRBD1. This CDR3 comprises 14 residues. Germline V gene sequence: CDR1 MNHEY, CDR2 SVGAGI. The J segment lost 4 bases and the V segment lost 7 bases, leaving 7 bases of the junction unmatched. CDR3 in DNA: TGTGCCAGCACCTTACGGACAGGGGTCACTGAAGCTTTCTTT. As protein: CASTLRTGVTEAFF.

The V gene is TRBV11-3, the J gene TRBJ2-7, with TRBD2 as a possible D gene (5 bases). The CDR3 totals 13 residues. Germline V gene lookup returns CDR1 SGHNT and CDR2 YENEEA. V lost 5 bases and J 3 bases, leaving 11 bases between the germline ends. CDR3 sequence: CASSVDFNYEQYF. CDR3 nucleotides: TGTGCCAGCAGCGTGGACTTCAACTACGAGCAGTACTTC. Together with reference TRBV11-3 and TRBJ2-7, the CDR3 gives the full variable domain: EAGVVQSPRYKIIEKKQPVAFWCNPISGHNTLYWYLQNLGQGPELLIRYENEEAVDDSQLPKDRFSAERLKGVDSTLKIQPAELGDSAVYLCASSVDFNYEQYFGPGTRLTVT.

The J gene is TRBJ2-3, the V gene TRBV5-1, with TRBD1 as a possible D gene (5 bases). Germline-derived CDR1 and CDR2 are SGHRS and YFSETQ. V was trimmed by 0 bases and J by 2 bases, leaving 7 bases between them. The CDR3 has 14 amino acids. The CDR3 is CASSLGQNTDTQYF. Written as DNA, the CDR3 is TGCGCCAGCAGCTTGGGACAGAACACAGATACGCAGTATTTT.

This clone was detected once. The rearrangement links TRBV19 to TRBJ2-1; tentatively, D is TRBD2 (5 bases). V lost 1 base to trimming and J lost 9 bases, with 16 bases between them. This CDR3 has 15 residues. CDR1 is LNHDA and CDR2 is SQIVND in the germline V gene (reference sequence). CDR3 nucleotides: TGTGCCAGTAGTATAGTGGTCAGCACGGGGTTTGAGCAGTTCTTC. Translation gives CASSIVVSTGFEQFF.

The J gene is TRBJ2-7, the V gene TRBV5-1, with TRBD1 matching over 9 bases. Germline assignment: CDR1 SGHRS and CDR2 YFSETQ. This CDR3 is 17 amino acids long. Trimming took 0 bases from V and 6 from J; bases not matched to a gene: 13. Written as DNA, the CDR3 is TGCGCCAGCAGCTTGGCCGACCCGGGACAGGGATTGTGCGAGCAGTACTTC. This gives the protein CASSLADPGQGLCEQYF.

J is TRBJ1-2 and V is TRBV10-3, with D maybe TRBD1 (6 bases). Germline lookup yields CDR1 ENHRY and CDR2 SYGVKD. This CDR3 contains 15 residues. The V gene lost 6 bases and the J gene lost 1 base, with 15 bases spanning the gap. The chain's CDR3 is CAISPDPDSNYGYTF. CDR3 nucleotide sequence: TGTGCCATCAGCCCGGACCCGGACAGTAACTATGGCTACACCTTC.

The chain employs TRBV11-2 and TRBJ2-1; 10 nucleotides align to TRBD2. J was trimmed by 8 bases and V by 8 bases; bases with no gene match: 6. Germline loops: CDR1 SGHAT, CDR2 FQNNGV. This CDR3 has 13 amino acids. The chain's CDR3 is CASGLAGAYEQFF. For the CDR3, the DNA is TGTGCCAGCGGGCTAGCGGGAGCATATGAGCAGTTCTTC.

The chain carries TRBV5-1 and TRBJ1-3, with TRBD1 identical over 7 bases. Germline V CDR1 and CDR2: SGHRS, YFSETQ. CDR3 size: 14 residues. The junction had 5 bases not matched to a gene; V was cut back by 4 bases and J by 4 bases. CDR3 coding DNA: TGCGCCAGCAGCCCGGGGACAGACGGAAACACCATATATTTT. Translation: CASSPGTDGNTIYF.

This clone came up a few times. V is TRBV28 and J is TRBJ1-1, with 9 nucleotides matching TRBD1. This CDR3 is 15 amino acids long. J lost 9 bases, V lost 7 bases, and 15 bases had no gene match. The germline V gene has CDR1 MDHEN and CDR2 SYDVKM. For the CDR3, the DNA is TGTGCCAGCAAACGGCCGTTGGGACAGGGACCTAAAGCTTTCTTT. Protein: CASKRPLGQGPKAFF.

The chain couples TRBV5-1 to TRBJ2-5; the D gene is possibly TRBD1 (5 bases). CDR3 size: 14 residues. V lost 0 bases, J lost 3 bases, and 9 bases lay in between. Per the germline V gene, CDR1 is SGHRS and CDR2 is YFSETQ. The CDR3 reads CASSLVGVEETQYF. As DNA, the CDR3 is TGCGCCAGCAGCTTGGTAGGGGTTGAAGAGACCCAGTACTTC.

The gene calls are TRBV5-1 and TRBJ2-3, with TRBD2 as a possible D gene (6 bases). V was clipped by 5 bases and J by 5 bases, with 12 bases between them. Germline CDR1 is SGHRS and CDR2 is YFSETQ. This CDR3 has 13 amino acids. CDR3 protein: CASRDGGKDTQYF. DNA of the CDR3: TGCGCCAGCAGGGATGGAGGGAAAGATACGCAGTATTTT.

The genes are TRBV30 and TRBJ2-1, with 8 nucleotides matching TRBD2. Germline V gene lookup returns CDR1 GTSNPN and CDR2 SVGIG (reference sequence). This CDR3 has 13 amino acids. Trimming removed 6 bases from V and 8 bases from J; junction bases left unmatched: 9. The CDR3 DNA reads TGTGCCTGCACAGCGGGAGTAGGTGATGAGCAGTTCTTC. It yields the protein CACTAGVGDEQFF.

Comments on this clone: This sample also contains other DNA sequences that code for the same CDR3. The chain is built from TRBV9 and TRBJ2-1; 10 nucleotides line up with TRBD2. The length of the CDR3 is 14 residues. From germline, CDR1 is SGDLS and CDR2 YYNGEE. V was pared by 3 bases and J by 3 bases, with 0 bases of the junction left unmatched. CDR3 nucleotide sequence: TGTGCCAGCAGCGCTAGCGGGAGCTACAATGAGCAGTTCTTC. Translated: CASSASGSYNEQFF.

Only one count was recorded for this clone. The V gene is TRBV18, the J gene TRBJ1-1; 9 positions agree with TRBD1. V dropped 6 bases and J dropped 6; count of bases not matched to a gene: 8. The CDR3 length is 14 residues. Germline lookup yields CDR1 KGHSH and CDR2 LQKENI. CDR3 sequence (DNA): TGTGCCAGCTCTCCTACAGGGGGCCTCTCTGAAGCTTTCTTT. Residues: CASSPTGGLSEAFF.

The V and J genes are TRBV9 and TRBJ1-4, with D uncertain. Trimming took off 2 bases at V and 8 bases at J, with 10 bases between the two ends. The germline CDR1 and CDR2 sequences are SGDLS and YYNGEE. This CDR3 has 13 amino acids. CDR3: CASSVGVNEKLFF. Here the CDR3 DNA reads TGTGCCAGCAGCGTGGGCGTGAACGAAAAACTGTTTTTT.

V and J are TRBV11-2 and TRBJ1-1; D unresolved. The CDR3 spans 12 residues. The V and J ends lost 10 bases and 4 bases respectively, with 13 bases between them. Germline CDR1 is SGHAT and CDR2 is FQNNGV. DNA for the CDR3: TGTGCCACTCAAACTCAGCGCACTGAAGCTTTCTTT. This codes for CATQTQRTEAFF.

In its sample, this clone was seen once. The rearrangement links TRBV11-2 to TRBJ2-5; D gene ambiguous. The J call is in doubt because the DNA end fits TRBJ2-7 better. CDR1 and CDR2 from the germline V gene are SGHAT and FQNNGV. The CDR3 totals 11 residues. The CDR3 coding sequence is TGTGCCAGCAGCTTAATGTCCGAGCAGTACTTC. It encodes CASSLMSEQYF.

The chain joins TRBV7-9 to TRBJ2-1; D gene unclear. The germline V gene encodes CDR1 SEHNR and CDR2 FQNEAQ (reference sequence). The CDR3 totals 12 residues. The ends were cut back, 1 base at V and 10 bases at J, with 8 bases in the middle. The CDR3 spells CASSLVVGEQFF. In DNA, the CDR3 is TGTGCCAGCAGCTTAGTGGTGGGCGAGCAGTTCTTC.

The chain carries TRBV6-5 and TRBJ1-2; no clear D gene. The germline V gene encodes CDR1 MNHEY and CDR2 SVGAGI. Trimming stripped 2 bases from V and 6 bases from J, with 16 bases between. CDR3 length: 15 amino acids. CDR3 region: CASSYRKFYANGYTF. The CDR3 coding sequence is TGTGCCAGCAGTTACCGCAAGTTTTATGCGAATGGCTACACCTTC.

The V call is TRBV5-1, the J call TRBJ1-4, with TRBD1 identical over 8 bases. This CDR3 region has 15 residues. Germline V gives CDR1 SGHRS, CDR2 YFSETQ. V lost 2 bases, J lost 5 bases, and 5 bases stayed unmatched. DNA of the CDR3: TGCGCCAGCAGCTTTAGCAGGGGGCGAAATGAAAAACTGTTTTTT. This encodes CASSFSRGRNEKLFF. The whole variable domain, filled in from reference TRBV5-1 and TRBJ1-4, reads KAGVTQTPRYLIKTRGQQVTLSCSPISGHRSVSWYQQTPGQGLQFLFEYFSETQRNKGNFPGRFSGRQFSNSRSEMNVSTLELGDSALYLCASSFSRGRNEKLFFGSGTQLSVL.

The gene calls are TRBV4-2 and TRBJ2-7, with a tentative D call TRBD2 (6 bases). Germline V gene sequence: CDR1 LGHNA, CDR2 YNFKEQ. Trimming left V 3 bases short and J 2 bases short, with 14 bases between. The CDR3 extends over 15 amino acids. CDR3 in amino acids: CASSQVIGGPYEQYF. CDR3 nucleotides: TGTGCCAGCAGCCAGGTTATTGGAGGGCCCTACGAGCAGTACTTC.